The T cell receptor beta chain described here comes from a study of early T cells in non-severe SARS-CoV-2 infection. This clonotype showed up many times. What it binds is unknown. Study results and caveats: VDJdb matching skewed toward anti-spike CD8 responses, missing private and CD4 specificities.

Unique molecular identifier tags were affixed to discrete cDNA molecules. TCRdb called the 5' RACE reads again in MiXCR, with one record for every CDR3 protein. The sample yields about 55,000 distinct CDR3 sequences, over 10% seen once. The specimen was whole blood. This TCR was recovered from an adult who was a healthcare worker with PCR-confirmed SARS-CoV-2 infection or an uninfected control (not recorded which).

CDR3 DNA: TGTGCCAGCAGCTCCGGGGGGATGGCTTTCTTT. This sequence encodes CASSSGGMAFF. The chain carries TRBV7-6 and TRBJ1-1, with a weak D call TRBD1 (5 bases). Germline CDR1 and CDR2: SGHVS and FNYEAQ. The CDR3 length is 11 residues. V lost 4 bases, J lost 11 bases, and 11 bases lay in between.